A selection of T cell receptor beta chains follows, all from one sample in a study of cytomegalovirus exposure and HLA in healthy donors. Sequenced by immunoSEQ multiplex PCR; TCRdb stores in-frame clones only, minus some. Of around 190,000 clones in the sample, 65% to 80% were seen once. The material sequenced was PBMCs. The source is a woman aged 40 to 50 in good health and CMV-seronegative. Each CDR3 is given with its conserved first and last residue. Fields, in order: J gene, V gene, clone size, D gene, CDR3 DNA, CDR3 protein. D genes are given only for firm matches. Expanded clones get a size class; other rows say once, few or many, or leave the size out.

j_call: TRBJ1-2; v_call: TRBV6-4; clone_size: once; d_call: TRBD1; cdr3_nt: TGTGCCAGCAGTGACTTCCTTTGGGACAGCGACCTCACCGGCGGCTACACCTTC; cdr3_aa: CASSDFLWDSDLTGGYTF
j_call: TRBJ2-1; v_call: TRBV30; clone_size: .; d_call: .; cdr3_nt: TGTGCCTGGAGTGGGGGCCTACTAAGAAATGAGCAGTTCTTC; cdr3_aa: CAWSGGLLRNEQFF
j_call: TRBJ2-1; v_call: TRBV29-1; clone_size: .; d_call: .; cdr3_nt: TGCAGCGTTGATAAGGAATGGAGCGATGAGCAGTTCTTC; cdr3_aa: CSVDKEWSDEQFF
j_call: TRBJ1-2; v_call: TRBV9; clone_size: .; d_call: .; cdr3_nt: TGTGCCAGCAGCGTAACAGGGAAGATGTTCCACTATGGCTACACCTTC; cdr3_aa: CASSVTGKMFHYGYTF
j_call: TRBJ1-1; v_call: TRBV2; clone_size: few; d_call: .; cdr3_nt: TGTGCCAGCAGTGACAGGGGCCCTGCTACATTGAACACTGAAGCTTTCTTT; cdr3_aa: CASSDRGPATLNTEAFF
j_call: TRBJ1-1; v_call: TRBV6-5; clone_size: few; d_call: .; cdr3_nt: TGTGCCAGCACCTCACCGGGGGGGCTCACTGAAGCTTTCTTT; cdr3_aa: CASTSPGGLTEAFF
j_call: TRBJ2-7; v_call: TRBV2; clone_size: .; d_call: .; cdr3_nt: TGTGCCGGGCGGGCAACGGGAAGCACCTACGAGCAGTACTTC; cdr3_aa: CAGRATGSTYEQYF
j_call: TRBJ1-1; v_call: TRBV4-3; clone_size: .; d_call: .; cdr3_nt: TGCGCCAGCAGCCGAGTACAGGGTATTTGGGATGGAGGTTTGGGTTCTGCTGAAGCTTTCTTT; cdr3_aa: CASSRVQGIWDGGLGSAEAFF
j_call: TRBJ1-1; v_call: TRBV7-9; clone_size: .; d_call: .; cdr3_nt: TGTGCCAGCAGCTTAGGGGCGGGATTCACTGAAGCTTTCTTT; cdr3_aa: CASSLGAGFTEAFF
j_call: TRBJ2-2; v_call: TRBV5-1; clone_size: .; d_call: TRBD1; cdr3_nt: TGCGCCAGCAGCTTGGGGGGACAGGGGAACACCGGGGAGCTGTTTTTT; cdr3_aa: CASSLGGQGNTGELFF
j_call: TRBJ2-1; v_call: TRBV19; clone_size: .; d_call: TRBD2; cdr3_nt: TGTGCCAGTAGTATAAGGGGAGGGAGACTTCATGAGCAGTTCTTC; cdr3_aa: CASSIRGGRLHEQFF
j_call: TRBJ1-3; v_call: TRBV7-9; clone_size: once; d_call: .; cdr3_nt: TGTGCCAGCAGCTCAGGGCAGGGAACTGGAAACACCATATATTTT; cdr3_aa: CASSSGQGTGNTIYF
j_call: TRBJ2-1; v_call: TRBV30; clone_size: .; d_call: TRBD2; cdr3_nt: TGTGCCTGGAGTGTACGGGCAGCGGGGGATGAGCAGTTCTTC; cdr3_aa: CAWSVRAAGDEQFF
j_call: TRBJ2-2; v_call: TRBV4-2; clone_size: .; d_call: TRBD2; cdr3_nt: TGTGCCAGCAGCCAGGGGTGGACTAGCGGGACGGGGATGAGGTTAGGGGAGCTGTTTTTT; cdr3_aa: CASSQGWTSGTGMRLGELFF
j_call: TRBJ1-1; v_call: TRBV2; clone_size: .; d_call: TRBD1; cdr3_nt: TGTGCCAGCAGTCCCCGACAGGGGGAGAACACTGAAGCTTTCTTT; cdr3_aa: CASSPRQGENTEAFF
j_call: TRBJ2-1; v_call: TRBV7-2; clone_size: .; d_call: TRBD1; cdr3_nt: TGTGCCAGCAGCTTAAGAAGGGGGCGCCGATACAATGAGCAGTTCTTC; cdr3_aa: CASSLRRGRRYNEQFF
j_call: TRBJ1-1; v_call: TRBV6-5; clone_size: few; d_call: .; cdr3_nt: TGTGCCAGCAGTTACCGCGGCAGCTTGAACACTGAAGCTTTCTTT; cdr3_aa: CASSYRGSLNTEAFF
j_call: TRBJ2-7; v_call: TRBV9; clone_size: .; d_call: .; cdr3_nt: TGTGCCAGCAGCGTAGGAAGGACAGACTCCTACGAGCAGTACTTC; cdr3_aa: CASSVGRTDSYEQYF
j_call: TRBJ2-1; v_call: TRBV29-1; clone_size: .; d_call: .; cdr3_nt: TGCAGCGTTGGGGGGCGGGCGGGGGATGAGCAGTTCTTC; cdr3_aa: CSVGGRAGDEQFF
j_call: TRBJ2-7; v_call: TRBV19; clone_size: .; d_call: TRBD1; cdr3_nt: TGTGCCAGTAGTACCCCGGGACAGGGGGTAAACGAGCAGTACTTC; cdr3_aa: CASSTPGQGVNEQYF
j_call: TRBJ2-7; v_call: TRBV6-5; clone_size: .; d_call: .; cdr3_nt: TGTGCCAGCAGTCCAGGAAATCGCCCCTCCTACGAGCAGTACTTC; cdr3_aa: CASSPGNRPSYEQYF
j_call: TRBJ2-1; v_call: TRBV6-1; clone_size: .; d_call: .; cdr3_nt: TGTGCCAGCAGTGAAGGCACAGGGAAAAGGTATTACAATGAGCAGTTCTTC; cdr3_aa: CASSEGTGKRYYNEQFF
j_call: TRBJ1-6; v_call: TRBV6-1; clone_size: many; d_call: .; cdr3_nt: TGTGCCAGCAGTGAGCGGGGACCACTGAATTCACCCCTCCACTTT; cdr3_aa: CASSERGPLNSPLHF
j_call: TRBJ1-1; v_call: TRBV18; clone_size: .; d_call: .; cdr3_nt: TGTGCCAGCTCACCACCTGTTAGCGCTGAAGCTTTCTTT; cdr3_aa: CASSPPVSAEAFF
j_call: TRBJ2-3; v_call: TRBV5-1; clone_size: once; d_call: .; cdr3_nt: TGCGCCAGCAGCTTGGGGGGCGCGTCAGATACGCAGTATTTT; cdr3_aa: CASSLGGASDTQYF
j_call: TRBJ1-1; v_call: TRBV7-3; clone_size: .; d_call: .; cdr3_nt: TGTGCCAGCAGCTTAAATCCAGGCACTGAAGCTTTCTTT; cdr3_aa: CASSLNPGTEAFF
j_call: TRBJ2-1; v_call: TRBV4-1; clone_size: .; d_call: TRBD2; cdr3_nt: TGCGCCAGCAGCCAAGATGTAACAGCGGGGGTTAATGAGCAGTTCTTC; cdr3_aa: CASSQDVTAGVNEQFF
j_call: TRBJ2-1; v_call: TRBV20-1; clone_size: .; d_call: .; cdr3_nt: TGCAGTGCTAGGGGGGCGCTCGGGCAGTTCTTC; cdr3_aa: CSARGALGQFF
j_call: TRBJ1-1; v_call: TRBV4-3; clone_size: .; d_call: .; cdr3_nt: TGCGCCAGCAGCCTAGGTGGTAGGGGAAGGGGGACTGAAGCTTTCTTT; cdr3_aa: CASSLGGRGRGTEAFF
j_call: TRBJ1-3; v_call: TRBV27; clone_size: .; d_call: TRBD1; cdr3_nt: TGTGCCAGCAGTTTAAGGGGACAGAGCTCTGGAAACACCATATATTTT; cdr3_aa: CASSLRGQSSGNTIYF
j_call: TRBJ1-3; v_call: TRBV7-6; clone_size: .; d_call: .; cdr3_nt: TGTGCCAGCAGCTTATCGGGACACTTCTCTGGAAACACCATATATTTT; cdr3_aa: CASSLSGHFSGNTIYF
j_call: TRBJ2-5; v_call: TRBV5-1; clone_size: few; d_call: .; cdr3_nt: TGCGCCAGCAGCCCCAGGGGAGGGACTAAAGAGACCCAGTACTTC; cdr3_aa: CASSPRGGTKETQYF
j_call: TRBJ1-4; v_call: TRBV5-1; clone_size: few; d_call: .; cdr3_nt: TGCGCCAGCAGCCCCTCCGTTGCAACTAATGAAAAACTGTTTTTT; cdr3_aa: CASSPSVATNEKLFF
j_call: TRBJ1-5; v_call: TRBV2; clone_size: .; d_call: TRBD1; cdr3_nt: TGTGCCAGCAGTATGGGGCAGGGGGCCCGGATAGGTAGCAATCAGCCCCAGCATTTT; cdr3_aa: CASSMGQGARIGSNQPQHF
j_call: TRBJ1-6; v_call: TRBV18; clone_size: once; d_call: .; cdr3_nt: TGTGCCAGCTCACCACGGGCAGTAAATAATTCACCCCTCCACTTT; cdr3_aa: CASSPRAVNNSPLHF
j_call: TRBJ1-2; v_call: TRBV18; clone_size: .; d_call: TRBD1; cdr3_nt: TGTGCCAGCTCTCCGACAGGGGGCTGGGATGGCTACACCTTC; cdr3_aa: CASSPTGGWDGYTF
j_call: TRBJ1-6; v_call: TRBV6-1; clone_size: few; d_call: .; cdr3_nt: TGTGCCAGCAGCACAGGAGCACCCCTCCACTTT; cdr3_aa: CASSTGAPLHF
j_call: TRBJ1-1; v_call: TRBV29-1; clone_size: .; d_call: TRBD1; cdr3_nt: TGCAGCGTTGCCAACAGGGGGCGCTTCGTTGAAGCTTTCTTT; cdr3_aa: CSVANRGRFVEAFF
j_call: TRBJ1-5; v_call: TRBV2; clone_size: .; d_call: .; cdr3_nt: TGTGCCAGCAGCAGGGACTATAGCAATCAGCCCCAGCATTTT; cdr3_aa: CASSRDYSNQPQHF
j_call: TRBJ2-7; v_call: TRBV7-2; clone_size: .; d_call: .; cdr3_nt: TGTGCCAGCAGCTTCGCTAGCGTAACCTACGAGCAGTACTTC; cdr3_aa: CASSFASVTYEQYF
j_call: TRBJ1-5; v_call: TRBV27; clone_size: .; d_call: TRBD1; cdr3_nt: TGTGCCAGCAGTTCGGGGACAGACAATCAGCCCCAGCATTTT; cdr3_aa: CASSSGTDNQPQHF
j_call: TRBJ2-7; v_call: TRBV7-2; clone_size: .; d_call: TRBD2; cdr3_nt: TGTGCCAGCAGCTTTTTGGGAGCGGGAGCCATCCTGTGCGAGCAGTACTTC; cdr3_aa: CASSFLGAGAILCEQYF
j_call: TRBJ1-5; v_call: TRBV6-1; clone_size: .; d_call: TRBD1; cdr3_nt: TGTGCCAGCAGTGAACCATACAGGGGTAGCAATCAGCCCCAGCATTTT; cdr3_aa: CASSEPYRGSNQPQHF